The rows below give T cell receptor beta chains drawn from one sample of a study of T cells in Graves' hyperthyroidism and ophthalmopathy. TCRdb redid the calling of the multiplex PCR reads with MiXCR, one entry per CDR3 protein. Of about 840,000 distinct CDR3 sequences in the sample, around 39% are singletons; the top ten hold approximately 8.7%. Sequenced: blood. These receptors all come from a man aged 18 to 30 with Graves' hyperthyroidism. The CDR3 runs from the conserved cysteine through the conserved F or W. Each record gives: CDR3 protein, V gene, CDR3 length, clone size, D gene. D genes are given only for firm matches. Expanded clones are given a class, and other clones once, few, many or no size at all.

CDR3: CAIGTQQETQYF
V: TRBV10-3
length: 12
size: many
D: .

CDR3: CASSHDHRDSLTGELFF
V: TRBV7-9
length: 17
size: .
D: TRBD1

CDR3: CASSLNYGGGYGYTF
V: TRBV5-6
length: 15
size: .
D: .

CDR3: CASSEERAYEQYF
V: TRBV24-1
length: 13
size: .
D: .

CDR3: CSAEGRVGYTF
V: TRBV29-1
length: 11
size: many
D: .

CDR3: CSARDFSWPQHF
V: TRBV20-1
length: 12
size: many
D: .

CDR3: CASLDRASSGYTF
V: TRBV10-3
length: 13
size: .
D: TRBD1

CDR3: CAISVQQGIGSPLHF
V: TRBV10-3
length: 15
size: .
D: TRBD1

CDR3: CASSPYLAGQQETQYF
V: TRBV11-3
length: 16
size: few
D: TRBD2

CDR3: CASSLRPSGGEAPGELFF
V: TRBV5-1
length: 18
size: .
D: TRBD2

CDR3: CAISGGGGSGYEQYF
V: TRBV10-3
length: 15
size: many
D: .

CDR3: CASSEGGQGNQPQHF
V: TRBV25-1
length: 15
size: many
D: TRBD1

CDR3: CASSYSSSPYEQYF
V: TRBV6-5
length: 14
size: few
D: .

CDR3: CASSIGGRRALQETQYF
V: TRBV14
length: 17
size: .
D: .

CDR3: CASSEGREKLFF
V: TRBV19
length: 12
size: many
D: .

CDR3: CAISSTGPDTEAFF
V: TRBV10-3
length: 14
size: many
D: .

CDR3: CSLEQGYEQYF
V: TRBV29-1
length: 11
size: .
D: .

CDR3: CASSSPQRKNTEAFF
V: TRBV6-5
length: 15
size: .
D: .

CDR3: CAISERDGIQETQHF
V: TRBV10-3
length: 15
size: .
D: .

CDR3: CSAREGMGYGYTF
V: TRBV20-1
length: 13
size: many
D: .

CDR3: CSAREEGNTIYF
V: TRBV20-1
length: 12
size: .
D: .

CDR3: CASTGRVDYTGELFF
V: TRBV7-9
length: 15
size: .
D: .

CDR3: CATSREGQGEEKLFF
V: TRBV15
length: 15
size: many
D: TRBD1

CDR3: CAISGGNLGAYEQYF
V: TRBV10-3
length: 15
size: many
D: .

CDR3: CASSPTQDTEAFF
V: TRBV12-3/TRBV12-4
length: 13
size: .
D: .

CDR3: CSARRGTNTEAFF
V: TRBV20-1
length: 13
size: .
D: .

CDR3: CASSLALGTKETQYF
V: TRBV7-2
length: 15
size: .
D: .

CDR3: CASSEWAGQETQYF
V: TRBV10-2
length: 14
size: many
D: .

CDR3: CASSPHGVRYDEQYF
V: TRBV7-2
length: 15
size: few
D: .

CDR3: CASSLALGRLTDTQYF
V: TRBV7-2
length: 16
size: few
D: .

CDR3: CARDRLSGNTIYF
V: TRBV25-1
length: 13
size: .
D: .

CDR3: CASSLVGVGNQPQHF
V: TRBV7-2
length: 15
size: many
D: .

CDR3: CASTGRGRRGYTF
V: TRBV19
length: 13
size: many
D: TRBD1

CDR3: CASSTGTVGETQYF
V: TRBV7-9
length: 14
size: .
D: TRBD1

CDR3: CTSSLRGNGYTF
V: TRBV9
length: 12
size: once
D: .

CDR3: CSARVPGYTEAFF
V: TRBV20-1
length: 13
size: few
D: .

CDR3: CSASGQAGFGYTF
V: TRBV20-1
length: 13
size: .
D: TRBD1